These T cell receptor beta chains were read from a single sample in a study of Ad26.COV2.S vaccination and SARS-CoV-2 variants. Assay: immunoSEQ multiplex PCR; the TCRdb copy retains only in-frame clones and omits some. The sample has around 450,000 clones; roughly nine tenths are singletons. Material: peripheral blood, obtained in a trial of Ad26.COV2.S vaccine versus placebo. The receptors come from a person aged 18-60 years who received the Ad26.COV2.S COVID-19 vaccine or a placebo. CDR3s include the opening cysteine and the closing phenylalanine or tryptophan.

v_call: TRBV7-3; j_call: TRBJ1-1; cdr3_aa: CASSLSGALNTEAFF
v_call: TRBV10-3; j_call: TRBJ1-2; cdr3_aa: CAISPDGTAYGYTF
v_call: TRBV27; j_call: TRBJ2-1; cdr3_aa: CASSPQAANNEQFF
v_call: TRBV11-2; j_call: TRBJ1-3; cdr3_aa: CASSLVAQNGNTIYF
v_call: TRBV7-9; j_call: TRBJ1-1; cdr3_aa: CARDRMNTEAFF
v_call: TRBV28; j_call: TRBJ2-3; cdr3_aa: CASRRTGVDTQYF
v_call: TRBV14; j_call: TRBJ1-1; cdr3_aa: CASSPASEGWYTEAFF
v_call: TRBV5-6; j_call: TRBJ1-5; cdr3_aa: CASSLSQRHQPQHF
v_call: TRBV5-5; j_call: TRBJ2-5; cdr3_aa: CASTLRQGQETQYF
v_call: TRBV5-1; j_call: TRBJ1-6; cdr3_aa: CASSSGGRLEGPLHF
v_call: TRBV7-3; j_call: TRBJ2-3; cdr3_aa: CASKSHLSTDTQYF
v_call: TRBV28; j_call: TRBJ2-3; cdr3_aa: CASSFSVVAIPTDTQYF
v_call: TRBV4-3; j_call: TRBJ2-7; cdr3_aa: CASSQDRFGTSGSYEQYF
v_call: TRBV4-2; j_call: TRBJ2-1; cdr3_aa: CASSRTISGSSYNEQFF
v_call: TRBV5-1; j_call: TRBJ2-2; cdr3_aa: CASSPRGGRSGELFF
v_call: TRBV5-6; j_call: TRBJ2-5; cdr3_aa: CASSRPPTGGETQYF
v_call: TRBV10-3; j_call: TRBJ1-4; cdr3_aa: CAISERGEGNEKLFF
v_call: TRBV6-5; j_call: TRBJ2-2; cdr3_aa: CASRILSITGELFF
v_call: TRBV19; j_call: TRBJ2-5; cdr3_aa: CASSAGARRETQETQYF
v_call: TRBV20-1; j_call: TRBJ2-3; cdr3_aa: CSAHRVYTQYF